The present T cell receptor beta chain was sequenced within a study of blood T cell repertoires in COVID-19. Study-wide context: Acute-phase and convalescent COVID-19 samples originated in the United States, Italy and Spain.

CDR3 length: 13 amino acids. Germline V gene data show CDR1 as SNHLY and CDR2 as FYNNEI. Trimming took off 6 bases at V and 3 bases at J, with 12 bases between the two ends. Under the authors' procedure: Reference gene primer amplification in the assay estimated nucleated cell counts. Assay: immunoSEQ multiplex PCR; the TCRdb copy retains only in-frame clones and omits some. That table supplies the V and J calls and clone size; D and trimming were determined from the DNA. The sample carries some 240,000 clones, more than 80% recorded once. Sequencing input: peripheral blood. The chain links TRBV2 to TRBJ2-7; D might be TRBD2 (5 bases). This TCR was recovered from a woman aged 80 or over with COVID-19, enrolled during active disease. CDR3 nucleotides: TGTGCCAGCAGCTATAACGGGAACTACGAGCAGTACTTC. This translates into CASSYNGNYEQYF. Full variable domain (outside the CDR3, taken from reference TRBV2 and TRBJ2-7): EPEVTQTPSHQVTQMGQEVILRCVPISNHLYFYWYRQILGQKVEFLVSFYNNEISEKSEIFDDQFSVERPDGSNFTLKIRSTKLEDSAMYFCASSYNGNYEQYFGPGTRLTVT.